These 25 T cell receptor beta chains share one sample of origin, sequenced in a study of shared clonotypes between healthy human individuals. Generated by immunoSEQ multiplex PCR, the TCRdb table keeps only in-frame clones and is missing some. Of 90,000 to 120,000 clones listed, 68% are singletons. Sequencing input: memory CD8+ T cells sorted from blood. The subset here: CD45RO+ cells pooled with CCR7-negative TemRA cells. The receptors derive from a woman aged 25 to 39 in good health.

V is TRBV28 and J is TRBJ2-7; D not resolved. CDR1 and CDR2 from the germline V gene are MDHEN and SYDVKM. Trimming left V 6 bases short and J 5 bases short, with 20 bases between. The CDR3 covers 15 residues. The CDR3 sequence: CASSLGRILDHEQYF. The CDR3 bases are TGTGCCAGCAGCCTAGGACGGATTTTAGACCACGAGCAGTACTTC. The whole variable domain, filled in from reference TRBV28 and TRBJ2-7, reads DVKVTQSSRYLVKRTGEKVFLECVQDMDHENMFWYRQDPGLGLRLIYFSYDVKMKEKGDIPEGYSVSREKKERFSLILESASTNQTSMYLCASSLGRILDHEQYFGPGTRLTVT.

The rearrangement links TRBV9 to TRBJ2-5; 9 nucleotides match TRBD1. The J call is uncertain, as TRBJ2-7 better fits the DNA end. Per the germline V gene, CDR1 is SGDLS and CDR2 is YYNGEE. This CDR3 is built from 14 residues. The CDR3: CASSVAGQGNEQYF. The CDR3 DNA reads TGTGCCAGCAGCGTAGCGGGACAGGGCAACGAGCAGTACTTC.

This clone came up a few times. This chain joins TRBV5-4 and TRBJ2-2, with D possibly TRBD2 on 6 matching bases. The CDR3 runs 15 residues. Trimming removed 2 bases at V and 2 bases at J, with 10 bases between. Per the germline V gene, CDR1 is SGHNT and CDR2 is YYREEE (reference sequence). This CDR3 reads CASSFGTHNTGELFF. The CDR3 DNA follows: TGTGCCAGCAGCTTCGGGACTCATAACACCGGGGAGCTGTTTTTT.

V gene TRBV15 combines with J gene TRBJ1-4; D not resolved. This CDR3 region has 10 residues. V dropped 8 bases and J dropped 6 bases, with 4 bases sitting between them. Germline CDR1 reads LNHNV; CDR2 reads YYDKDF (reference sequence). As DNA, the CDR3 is TGTGCCACCGGGGATGAAAAACTGTTTTTT. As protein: CATGDEKLFF.

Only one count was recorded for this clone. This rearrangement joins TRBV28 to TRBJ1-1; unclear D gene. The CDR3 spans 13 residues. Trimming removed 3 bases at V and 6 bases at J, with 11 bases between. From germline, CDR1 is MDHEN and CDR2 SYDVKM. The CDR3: CASSFPRPSEAFF. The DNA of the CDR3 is TGTGCCAGCAGTTTCCCTCGCCCGTCTGAAGCTTTCTTT. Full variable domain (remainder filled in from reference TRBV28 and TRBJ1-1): DVKVTQSSRYLVKRTGEKVFLECVQDMDHENMFWYRQDPGLGLRLIYFSYDVKMKEKGDIPEGYSVSREKKERFSLILESASTNQTSMYLCASSFPRPSEAFFGQGTRLTVV.

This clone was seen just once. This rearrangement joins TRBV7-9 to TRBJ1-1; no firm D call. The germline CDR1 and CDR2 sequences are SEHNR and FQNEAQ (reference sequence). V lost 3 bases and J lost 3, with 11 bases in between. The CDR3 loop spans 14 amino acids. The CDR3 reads CASSFESPDTEAFF. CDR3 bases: TGTGCCAGCAGCTTTGAATCTCCGGACACTGAAGCTTTCTTT.

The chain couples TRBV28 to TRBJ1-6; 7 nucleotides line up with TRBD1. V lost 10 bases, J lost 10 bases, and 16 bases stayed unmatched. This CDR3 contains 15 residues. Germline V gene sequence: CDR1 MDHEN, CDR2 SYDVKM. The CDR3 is CAISPGTETISPLHF. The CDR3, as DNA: TGTGCCATCTCCCCAGGGACAGAAACGATCTCACCCCTCCACTTT.

The CDR3 bases are TGTGCCAGCAGTGTGGGGACTAGCGGAGCCTACGAGCAGTACTTC. Its protein is CASSVGTSGAYEQYF. V is TRBV6-1 and J is TRBJ2-7; 11 nucleotides align to TRBD2. The ends lost 4 bases at V and 2 bases at J; junction bases unmatched: 4. Germline-derived CDR1 and CDR2 are MNHNS and SASEGT. The CDR3 is 15 residues long.

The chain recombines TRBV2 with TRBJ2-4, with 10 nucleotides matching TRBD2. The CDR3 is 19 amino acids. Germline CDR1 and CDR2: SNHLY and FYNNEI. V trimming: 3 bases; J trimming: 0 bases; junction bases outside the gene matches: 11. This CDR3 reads CASSDPTLAGRLAKNIQYF. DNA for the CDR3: TGTGCCAGCAGTGACCCTACACTAGCGGGACGACTAGCCAAAAACATTCAGTACTTC.

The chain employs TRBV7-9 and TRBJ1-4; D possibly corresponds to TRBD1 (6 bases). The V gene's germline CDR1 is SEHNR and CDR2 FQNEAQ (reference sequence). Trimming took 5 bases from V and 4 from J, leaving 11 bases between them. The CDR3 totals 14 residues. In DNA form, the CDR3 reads TGTGCCAGCAGCCCGGACAGCTTTAATGAAAAACTGTTTTTT. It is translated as CASSPDSFNEKLFF.

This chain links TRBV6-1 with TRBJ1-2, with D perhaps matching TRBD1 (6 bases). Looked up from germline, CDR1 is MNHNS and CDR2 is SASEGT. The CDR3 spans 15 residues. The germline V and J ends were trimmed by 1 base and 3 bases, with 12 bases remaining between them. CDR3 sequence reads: CASSEVGAFDYGYTF. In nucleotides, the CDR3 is TGTGCCAGCAGTGAAGTGGGGGCATTCGACTATGGCTACACCTTC.

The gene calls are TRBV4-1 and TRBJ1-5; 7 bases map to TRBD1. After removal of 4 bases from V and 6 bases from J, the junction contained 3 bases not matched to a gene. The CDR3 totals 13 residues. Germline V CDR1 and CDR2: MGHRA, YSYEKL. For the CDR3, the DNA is TGCGCCAGCAGCCCCGGGACAGTTCAGCCCCAGCATTTT. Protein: CASSPGTVQPQHF.

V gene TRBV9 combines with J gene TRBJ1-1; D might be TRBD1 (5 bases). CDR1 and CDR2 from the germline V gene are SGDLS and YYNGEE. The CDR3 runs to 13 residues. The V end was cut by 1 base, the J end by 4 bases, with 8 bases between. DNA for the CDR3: TGTGCCAGCAGCGTAAGTGGGGGCACTGAAGCTTTCTTT. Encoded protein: CASSVSGGTEAFF. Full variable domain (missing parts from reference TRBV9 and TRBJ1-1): DSGVTQTPKHLITATGQRVTLRCSPRSGDLSVYWYQQSLDQGLQFLIQYYNGEERAKGNILERFSAQQFPDLHSELNLSSLELGDSALYFCASSVSGGTEAFFGQGTRLTVV.

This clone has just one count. CDR3 DNA sequence: TGTGCCAGCAGCTTGACTAGGGGTGAGCAGTTCTTC. Amino acids: CASSLTRGEQFF. V usage is TRBV5-6 and J usage is TRBJ2-1, with D possibly being TRBD1 or TRBD2 (5 bases each). This CDR3 contains 12 residues. Germline loops: CDR1 SGHDT, CDR2 YYEEEE. V was clipped by 1 base and J by 9 bases, with 8 bases between them.

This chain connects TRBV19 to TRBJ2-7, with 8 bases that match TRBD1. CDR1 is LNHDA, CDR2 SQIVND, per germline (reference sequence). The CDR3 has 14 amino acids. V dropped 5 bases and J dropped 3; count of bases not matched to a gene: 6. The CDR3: CASSFSTGVYEQYF. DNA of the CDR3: TGTGCCAGTAGTTTTTCGACAGGGGTCTACGAGCAGTACTTC.

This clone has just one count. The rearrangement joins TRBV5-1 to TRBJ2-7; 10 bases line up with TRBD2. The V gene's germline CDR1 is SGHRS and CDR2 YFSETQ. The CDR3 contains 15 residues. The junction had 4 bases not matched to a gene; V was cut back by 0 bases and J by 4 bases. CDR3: CASSLASGRRYEQYF. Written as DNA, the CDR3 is TGCGCCAGCAGCTTGGCTAGCGGGAGAAGATACGAGCAGTACTTC.

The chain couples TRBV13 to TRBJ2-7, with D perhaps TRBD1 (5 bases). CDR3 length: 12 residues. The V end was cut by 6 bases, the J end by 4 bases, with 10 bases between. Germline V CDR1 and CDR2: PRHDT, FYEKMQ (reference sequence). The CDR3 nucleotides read TGTGCCAGCAGATCGACAGCGTACGAGCAGTACTTC. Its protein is CASRSTAYEQYF.

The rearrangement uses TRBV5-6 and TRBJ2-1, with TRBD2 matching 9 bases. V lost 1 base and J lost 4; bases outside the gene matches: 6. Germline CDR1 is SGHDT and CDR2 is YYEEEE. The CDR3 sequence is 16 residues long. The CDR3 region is CASSLTASGIYNEQFF. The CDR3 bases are TGTGCCAGCAGCTTGACGGCTAGCGGGATATACAATGAGCAGTTCTTC.

The chain's CDR3 is CASSLYWSAGELFF. The CDR3 nucleotides are TGTGCCAGCAGCTTATATTGGTCCGCCGGGGAGCTGTTTTTT. The rearrangement links TRBV7-8 to TRBJ2-2, with D unclear. The germline V gene has CDR1 SGHVS and CDR2 FQNEAQ. The CDR3 has 14 residues. Trimming removed 2 bases at V and 6 bases at J, with 10 bases between.

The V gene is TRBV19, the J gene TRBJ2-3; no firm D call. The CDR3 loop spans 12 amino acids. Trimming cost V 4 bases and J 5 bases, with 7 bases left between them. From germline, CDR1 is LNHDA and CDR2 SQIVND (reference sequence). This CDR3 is CASSRYRDTQYF. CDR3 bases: TGTGCCAGTAGTAGATATCGAGATACGCAGTATTTT.

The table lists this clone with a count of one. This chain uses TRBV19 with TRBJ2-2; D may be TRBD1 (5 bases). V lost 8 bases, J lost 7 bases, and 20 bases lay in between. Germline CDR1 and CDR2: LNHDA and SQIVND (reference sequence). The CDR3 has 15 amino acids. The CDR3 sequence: CASRPPWTLDGELFF. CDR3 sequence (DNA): TGTGCCAGTCGACCTCCTTGGACATTGGACGGGGAGCTGTTTTTT.

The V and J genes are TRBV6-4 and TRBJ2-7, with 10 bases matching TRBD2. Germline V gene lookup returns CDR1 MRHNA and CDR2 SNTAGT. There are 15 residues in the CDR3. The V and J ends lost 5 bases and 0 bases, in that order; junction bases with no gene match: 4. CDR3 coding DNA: TGTGCCAGCAGTCCTACTAGCGGGGACTCCTACGAGCAGTACTTC. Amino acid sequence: CASSPTSGDSYEQYF.

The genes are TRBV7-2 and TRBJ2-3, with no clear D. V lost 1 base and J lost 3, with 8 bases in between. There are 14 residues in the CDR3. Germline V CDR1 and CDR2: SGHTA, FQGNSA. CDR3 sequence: CASSLDYRTDTQYF. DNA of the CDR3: TGTGCCAGCAGCTTAGACTATAGGACAGATACGCAGTATTTT.

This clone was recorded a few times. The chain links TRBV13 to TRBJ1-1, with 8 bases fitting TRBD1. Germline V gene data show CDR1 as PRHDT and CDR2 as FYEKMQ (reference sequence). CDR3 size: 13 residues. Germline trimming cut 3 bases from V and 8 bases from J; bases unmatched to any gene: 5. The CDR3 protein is CASSFGQGGEAFF. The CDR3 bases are TGTGCCAGCAGCTTCGGACAGGGTGGCGAAGCTTTCTTT.

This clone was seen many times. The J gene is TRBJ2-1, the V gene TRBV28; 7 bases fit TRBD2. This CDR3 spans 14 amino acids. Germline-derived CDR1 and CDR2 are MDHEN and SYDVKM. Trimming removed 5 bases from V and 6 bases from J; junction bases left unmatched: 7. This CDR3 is CASSPRTRSNEQFF. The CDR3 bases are TGTGCCAGCAGTCCGAGGACTAGGAGCAATGAGCAGTTCTTC.